Sample share makes the clone carrying this T cell receptor (beta chain) medium-sized. This entry belongs to a study of blood T cell repertoires in COVID-19. Study summary: Researchers got acute and convalescent COVID-19 samples from the United States, Italy and Spain. Sources were T cells, B-cell-depleted T cells, or PBMCs; the material itself was cDNA or gDNA.

The CDR3 totals 15 residues. The V gene lost 3 bases and the J gene lost 2 bases, with 11 bases spanning the gap. Germline V gene sequence: CDR1 LNHDA, CDR2 SQIVND (reference sequence). Per the authors' pipeline: Reference gene primer amplification gave estimated nucleated cell counts. The repertoire was sequenced with immunoSEQ multiplex PCR; TCRdb's copy has only in-frame clones and lacks some. The D gene and trimming were derived from the DNA, and the V and J assignments and clone size from that table. The sample carries 98,000 or so clones, 65% to 80% recorded once. The V and J genes are TRBV19 and TRBJ1-5; D remains unclear. The sample consisted of peripheral blood. This TCR came from a woman aged 40 to 50 with acute or convalescent COVID-19. CDR3 region: CASSMRAAGNQPQHF. CDR3 coding DNA: TGTGCCAGTAGTATGAGGGCCGCTGGCAATCAGCCCCAGCATTTT.